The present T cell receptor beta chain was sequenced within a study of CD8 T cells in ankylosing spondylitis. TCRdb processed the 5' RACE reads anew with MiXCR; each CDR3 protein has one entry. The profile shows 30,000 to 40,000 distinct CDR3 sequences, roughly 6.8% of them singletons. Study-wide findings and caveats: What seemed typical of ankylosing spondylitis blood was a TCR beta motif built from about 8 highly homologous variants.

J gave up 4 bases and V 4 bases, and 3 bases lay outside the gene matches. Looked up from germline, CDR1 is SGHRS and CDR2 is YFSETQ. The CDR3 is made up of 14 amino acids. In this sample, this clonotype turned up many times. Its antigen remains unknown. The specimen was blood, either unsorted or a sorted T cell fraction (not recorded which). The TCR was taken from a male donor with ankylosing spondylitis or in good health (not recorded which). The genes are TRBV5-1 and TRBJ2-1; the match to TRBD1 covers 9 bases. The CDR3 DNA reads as TGCGCCAGCAGCCAAGGACAGGGGTACAATGAGCAGTTCTTC. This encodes CASSQGQGYNEQFF.